The T cell receptor beta chain described here comes from a study of OX40 agonist ivuxolimab in advanced cancers. Study context: It was ivuxolimab, an agonistic anti-OX40 (CD134) antibody, that patients were treated with. Recorded diagnoses for dose-escalation patients were hepatocellular carcinoma, melanoma, renal cell or head and neck cancer.

Profiled with immunoSEQ multiplex PCR; TCRdb holds only in-frame clones, not every one. The sample carries about 51,000 clones, about 80% recorded once. The CDR3 length is 14 residues. From germline, CDR1 is SGHRS and CDR2 YFSETQ. J was trimmed by 6 bases and V by 2 bases; bases with no gene match: 4. Sample: CD4+ or CD8+ T cells sorted from blood, taken in a trial of the OX40 agonist ivuxolimab. This chain joins TRBV5-1 and TRBJ2-2; 7 nucleotides agree with TRBD2. The sequence came from an adult with an advanced solid tumor such as melanoma, head and neck, liver or kidney cancer. The chain's CDR3 is CASSLREEAGELFF. The CDR3 DNA reads as TGCGCCAGCAGCTTACGGGAGGAGGCCGGGGAGCTGTTTTTT.